This TCR beta chain was sequenced in a study of blood T cell repertoires in COVID-19. The V and J ends lost 11 bases and 0 bases respectively, with 14 bases between them. Germline assignment: CDR1 SEHNR and CDR2 FQNEAQ (reference sequence). The CDR3 consists of 13 residues. The repertoire was sequenced with immunoSEQ multiplex PCR; TCRdb's copy has only in-frame clones and lacks some. The repertoire holds 250,000 to 300,000 clones, 70% to 90% seen once, with around 15% in the top ten. Sequenced sample: PBMCs or T cells enriched from blood (not recorded which). The TCR was taken from a young man who had recovered from COVID-19. The J gene is TRBJ2-7, the V gene TRBV7-9; D is perhaps TRBD1 (6 bases). CDR3 nucleotide sequence: TGTGCCGAGACCTCAGGGGACTCCTACGAGCAGTACTTC. Its translation is CAETSGDSYEQYF.